Listed here are 21 T cell receptor beta chains from one sample, sequenced in a study of Graves' ophthalmopathy and Graves' hyperthyroidism. Researchers took RNA transcripts and amplified TCR beta CDR3 regions from them. Scientists carried out first-round RT-PCR using HTBI primers and then a second-round multiplex PCR. TCRdb recomputed calls from the multiplex PCR reads with MiXCR, one row per CDR3 protein. The top ten hold about 4.2% of the sample, which has approximately 540,000 distinct CDR3 sequences, less than 45% seen once. The sample taken for sequencing was peripheral blood or thyroid tissue (not recorded which). Source of these receptors: an adult man with Graves' hyperthyroidism.

The V call is TRBV7-8, the J call TRBJ2-7; no firm D call. The CDR3 consists of 13 residues. Germline-derived CDR1 and CDR2 are SGHVS and FQNEAQ. Between the trimmed V and J ends, which lost 5 bases and 3 bases, there was a span of 11 bases. The CDR3 spells CASSGTNFYEQYF. The DNA for the CDR3 is TGTGCCAGCAGCGGCACGAACTTCTACGAGCAGTACTTC.

At least ten counts were recorded for this clonotype. V is TRBV7-9 and J is TRBJ1-3; D remains unclear. This CDR3 is built from 15 residues. The V gene's germline CDR1 is SEHNR and CDR2 FQNEAQ (reference sequence). The V end lost 1 base, the J end lost 1 base, and 8 bases lay between the germline ends. The CDR3 reads CASSLGAASGNTIYF. The CDR3 DNA reads TGTGCCAGCAGCTTAGGCGCAGCATCTGGAAACACCATATATTTT.

This clonotype was seen only a few times. The chain is built from TRBV14 and TRBJ2-2; no clear D gene. V lost 6 bases to trimming and J lost 1 base, with 9 bases between them. CDR1 is SGHDN and CDR2 is FVKESK in the germline V gene. The CDR3 contains 14 residues. The CDR3 is CASSRQLNTGELFF. Here the CDR3 DNA reads TGTGCCAGCAGTCGGCAGCTGAACACCGGGGAGCTGTTTTTT.

This clonotype was detected a few times. The rearrangement joins TRBV15 to TRBJ2-7; maybe TRBD2 (5 bases). With 5 bases removed from V and 0 bases from J, the gap between germline ends came to 11 bases. The CDR3 spans 14 residues. Germline lookup yields CDR1 LNHNV and CDR2 YYDKDF (reference sequence). The CDR3 DNA reads TGTGCCACCAGCCAATACCGGGACTCCTACGAGCAGTACTTC. Its translation is CATSQYRDSYEQYF.

This clonotype occurred many times. The chain combines TRBV2 with TRBJ2-7; 11 bases line up with TRBD1. After removal of 1 base from V and 9 bases from J, the junction contained 11 bases not matched to a gene. Germline values: CDR1 SNHLY, CDR2 FYNNEI. The CDR3 runs to 16 residues. The CDR3 region is CASSEVLGTGGRGQYF. CDR3 nucleotide sequence: TGTGCCAGCAGTGAAGTTCTCGGGACAGGGGGACGGGGGCAGTACTTC.

This clonotype was seen repeatedly, ten times or more. The chain has TRBV20-1 and TRBJ2-7; TRBD1 agrees at 9 bases. This CDR3 comprises 13 residues. Unmatched junction bases numbered 3, after V lost 5 bases and J lost 1 base. In germline, CDR1 is DFQATT, CDR2 SNEGSKA (reference sequence). CDR3 in amino acids: CSAQQGASYEQYF. CDR3 nucleotide sequence: TGCAGTGCTCAACAGGGGGCATCCTACGAGCAGTACTTC.

The chain recombines TRBV7-2 with TRBJ1-2, with D perhaps matching TRBD1 (5 bases). Deletions cut 8 bases from V and 5 bases from J, with 30 bases between. The germline V gene encodes CDR1 SGHTA and CDR2 FQGNSA. CDR3 length: 18 amino acids. This chain's CDR3 is CASGSGLAGETYWYGYTF. The CDR3 nucleotides read TGTGCCAGCGGCTCGGGACTAGCGGGAGAGACCTATTGGTATGGCTACACCTTC.

A remark on this clonotype: Since a much larger clone is just one base distant, this may be a read error. This sequence joins TRBV9 and TRBJ2-7; D is possibly TRBD2 (5 bases). Germline CDR1 is SGDLS and CDR2 is YYNGEE. Deletions cut 4 bases from V and 6 bases from J, with 11 bases between. The CDR3 consists of 12 residues. The CDR3 here is CASSSTNGEQYF. The CDR3 coding sequence is TGTGCCAGCAGCTCGACTAATGGCGAGCAGTACTTC.

A word on this clonotype: A junction end diverges from the germline sequence, so it may reflect a read error. CDR3 protein: CASSEGRQYYGANALTF. The CDR3 nucleotides read TGTGCCAGCAGTGAGGGACGGCAGTACTATGGGGCCAACGCCCTGACTTTC. The J gene is TRBJ2-6, the V gene TRBV6-6, with D perhaps TRBD1 or TRBD2 (5 bases each). The CDR3 runs to 17 residues. Germline lookup yields CDR1 MNHNY and CDR2 SVGAGI (reference sequence).

This clonotype was seen a handful of times. The chain employs TRBV11-2 and TRBJ1-1; TRBD1 is a possible D gene (5 bases). Germline CDR1 is SGHAT and CDR2 is FQNNGV. This CDR3 is built from 13 residues. V lost 0 bases and J lost 7, with 9 bases in between. CDR3 protein: CASSLDGGSEAFF. CDR3 coding DNA: TGTGCCAGCAGCTTAGATGGGGGTAGTGAAGCTTTCTTT.

Only a few counts were recorded for this clonotype. Here the CDR3 reads CAISESGAGETQYF. CDR3 nucleotides: TGTGCCATCAGTGAGTCTGGGGCAGGGGAGACCCAGTACTTC. The chain couples TRBV10-3 to TRBJ2-5; D might be TRBD1 (5 bases). Germline CDR1 is ENHRY and CDR2 is SYGVKD. V lost 0 bases and J lost 5, with 10 bases in between. The CDR3 sequence is 14 residues long.

This clonotype appeared many times. CDR3: CSARKGTGGLRDEQYF. The CDR3 bases are TGCAGTGCTAGGAAAGGGACAGGGGGCTTACGAGACGAGCAGTACTTC. The chain recombines TRBV20-1 with TRBJ2-7, with 12 bases identical to TRBD1. The V gene's germline CDR1 is DFQATT and CDR2 SNEGSKA (reference sequence). Losses at the gene ends were 3 bases for V and 5 bases for J; bases not matched to a gene: 11. The length of the CDR3 is 16 residues.

In the case of this clonotype: A much larger clone differs by one base, so this may be a read error. The rearrangement links TRBV6-5 to TRBJ2-7; possibly TRBD1 for D (6 bases). Germline V gene sequence: CDR1 MNHEY, CDR2 SVGAGI. The CDR3 loop spans 14 amino acids. The CDR3 region is CASTKSDSSSEQYF. CDR3 bases: TGTGCCAGCACAAAATCGGACAGCTCCTCCGAGCAGTACTTC.

This clonotype has more than one count but fewer than ten. The J gene is TRBJ2-7, the V gene TRBV6-1; 9 nucleotides align to TRBD1. Trimming removed 6 bases from V and 2 bases from J; junction bases left unmatched: 14. Germline lookup yields CDR1 MNHNS and CDR2 SASEGT. CDR3 length: 17 amino acids. The CDR3: CASRIRTRTGEPYEQYF. CDR3 DNA: TGTGCCAGCAGAATTAGAACCCGGACAGGGGAGCCCTACGAGCAGTACTTC.

The chain joins TRBV19 to TRBJ1-5; D not resolved. This CDR3 has 13 residues. Germline-derived CDR1 and CDR2 are LNHDA and SQIVND (reference sequence). V was cut by 6 bases and J by 0 bases, with 6 bases left in between. Here the CDR3 DNA reads TGTGCCAGTAGAATGTATAGCAATCAGCCCCAGCATTTT. Encoded protein: CASRMYSNQPQHF.

This clonotype has only one observation. The chain uses TRBV6-1 and TRBJ2-7; the match to TRBD1 covers 10 bases. Trimming cost V 6 bases and J 12 bases; bases outside gene matches: 5. This CDR3 is 11 amino acids long. Germline V CDR1 and CDR2: MNHNS, SASEGT. As DNA, the CDR3 is TGTGCCAGCAGAGGGACAGGGGATACGTACTTC. As protein: CASRGTGDTYF.

This chain links TRBV6-6 with TRBJ2-1; 8 positions match TRBD2. Trimming removed 0 bases from V and 5 bases from J; junction bases left unmatched: 6. CDR3 length: 16 amino acids. Germline V lookup: CDR1 MNHNY, CDR2 SVGAGI (reference sequence). The CDR3 DNA reads as TGTGCCAGCAGTTACTCATTGACTAGCGCCGACAATGAGCAGTTCTTC. Translating gives CASSYSLTSADNEQFF.

CDR3: CASSLALAGVGYTF. The CDR3 DNA is TGTGCCAGCAGTTTAGCGTTGGCAGGGGTTGGCTACACCTTC. This chain connects TRBV12-3 or TRBV12-4 to TRBJ1-2; the D gene is possibly TRBD1 (6 bases). Trimming shortened V by 0 bases and J by 7 bases, and 12 bases separated the two germline ends. The CDR3 length is 14 residues.

The rearrangement uses TRBV15 and TRBJ1-1, with D maybe TRBD1 (6 bases). V lost 0 bases to trimming and J lost 10 bases, with 18 bases between them. Germline V lookup: CDR1 LNHNV, CDR2 YYDKDF (reference sequence). This CDR3 comprises 15 residues. The CDR3 loop is CATSREQLPGTLAFF. In DNA form, the CDR3 reads TGTGCCACCAGCAGAGAGCAGTTACCCGGGACATTAGCTTTCTTT.

This clonotype was recorded many times. CDR3 in DNA: TGTGCCAGTAGTATAGTAGCGGGAGTCGACCACGAGCAGTACTTC. Translating gives CASSIVAGVDHEQYF. The rearrangement joins TRBV19 to TRBJ2-7; 9 nucleotides align to TRBD2. Germline trimming cut 1 base from V and 5 bases from J; bases unmatched to any gene: 6. Germline V gene sequence: CDR1 LNHDA, CDR2 SQIVND (reference sequence). The CDR3 loop spans 15 amino acids.

The chain uses TRBV20-1 and TRBJ2-2; D is unresolved. With 3 bases removed from V and 7 bases from J, the gap between germline ends came to 12 bases. Germline V lookup: CDR1 DFQATT, CDR2 SNEGSKA (reference sequence). The length of the CDR3 is 13 residues. As DNA, the CDR3 is TGCAGTGCTAGGTCGGCGGCTAGCGGGGAGCTGTTTTTT. Residues: CSARSAASGELFF.